Listed below are T cell receptor beta chains from one sample, sequenced in a study of OX40 agonist ivuxolimab in advanced cancers. The assay was immunoSEQ multiplex PCR, and TCRdb's table has in-frame clones only and misses some. In the table there are tens of thousands of clones, 65% to 90% of which are singletons. The sample was CD4+ or CD8+ T cells sorted from blood, taken in a trial of the OX40 agonist ivuxolimab. These receptors were taken from an adult with an advanced solid tumor such as melanoma, head and neck, liver or kidney cancer. Each CDR3 is given with its conserved first and last residue. Each record gives: CDR3 protein, CDR3 DNA, D gene, J gene, clone size, V gene. The D gene is left open where the match is weak. Rows may omit the clone size; those that give it use once, few, many or a size class.

cdr3_aa: CASSLSALRGPSTDTQYF
cdr3_nt: TGTGCCAGCAGCTTAAGTGCGTTGCGGGGGCCCAGCACAGATACGCAGTATTTT
d_call: .
j_call: TRBJ2-3
clone_size: few
v_call: TRBV7-6

cdr3_aa: CAISEWDSTDTQYF
cdr3_nt: TGTGCCATCAGTGAATGGGACAGCACAGATACGCAGTATTTT
d_call: .
j_call: TRBJ2-3
clone_size: .
v_call: TRBV10-3

cdr3_aa: CASSLAGGQDTQYF
cdr3_nt: TGCGCCAGCAGCTTGGCGGGGGGTCAAGATACGCAGTATTTT
d_call: TRBD2
j_call: TRBJ2-3
clone_size: .
v_call: TRBV5-1

cdr3_aa: CASSPRGLGETQYF
cdr3_nt: TGTGCCAGCAGCCCGAGGGGGCTCGGGGAGACCCAGTACTTC
d_call: TRBD1
j_call: TRBJ2-5
clone_size: .
v_call: TRBV9

cdr3_aa: CASGGQGLAGELFF
cdr3_nt: TGTGCCAGCGGGGGACAGGGTCTAGCCGGGGAGCTGTTTTTT
d_call: TRBD1
j_call: TRBJ2-2
clone_size: .
v_call: TRBV9

cdr3_aa: CASSRNGRQIYEQYF
cdr3_nt: TGTGCCAGTAGTAGAAACGGGAGACAAATTTACGAGCAGTACTTC
d_call: .
j_call: TRBJ2-7
clone_size: .
v_call: TRBV19

cdr3_aa: CASSLEGASIQYF
cdr3_nt: TGTGCCAGCAGCTTAGAGGGGGCCAGCATTCAGTACTTC
d_call: TRBD1
j_call: TRBJ2-4
clone_size: .
v_call: TRBV7-2

cdr3_aa: CASSESGSLSYEQYF
cdr3_nt: TGCGCCAGCAGTGAGAGCGGGAGCTTATCCTACGAGCAGTACTTC
d_call: TRBD2
j_call: TRBJ2-7
clone_size: .
v_call: TRBV10-2

cdr3_aa: CASSIGQGWSQPQHF
cdr3_nt: TGTGCCAGCAGCATCGGGCAGGGTTGGAGTCAGCCCCAGCATTTT
d_call: .
j_call: TRBJ1-5
clone_size: .
v_call: TRBV7-2

cdr3_aa: CASSPRLVGQETQYF
cdr3_nt: TGCGCCAGCAGCCCAAGACTAGTCGGCCAAGAGACCCAGTACTTC
d_call: .
j_call: TRBJ2-5
clone_size: .
v_call: TRBV4-1

cdr3_aa: CASSLAGVSYTEAFF
cdr3_nt: TGTGCCAGCAGCTTAGCAGGAGTTTCATACACTGAAGCTTTCTTT
d_call: .
j_call: TRBJ1-1
clone_size: .
v_call: TRBV7-2

cdr3_aa: CASRPPGTPNYGYTF
cdr3_nt: TGTGCCAGCAGACCTCCCGGGACACCTAACTATGGCTACACCTTC
d_call: .
j_call: TRBJ1-2
clone_size: once
v_call: TRBV5-4

cdr3_aa: CASSLEANYGYTF
cdr3_nt: TGTGCCAGCAGTTTAGAAGCAAACTATGGCTACACCTTC
d_call: .
j_call: TRBJ1-2
clone_size: .
v_call: TRBV28

cdr3_aa: CASSLVVAAPGGETQYF
cdr3_nt: TGCGCCAGCAGCTTGGTAGTAGCGGCCCCAGGGGGGGAGACCCAGTACTTC
d_call: .
j_call: TRBJ2-5
clone_size: .
v_call: TRBV5-1

cdr3_aa: CASSEIQGAHGYTF
cdr3_nt: TGTGCCAGCAGTGAAATTCAGGGGGCCCATGGCTACACCTTC
d_call: TRBD1
j_call: TRBJ1-2
clone_size: .
v_call: TRBV2

cdr3_aa: CASSLQIGGDTEAFF
cdr3_nt: TGTGCCAGCAGCCTCCAGATAGGGGGGGACACTGAAGCTTTCTTT
d_call: .
j_call: TRBJ1-1
clone_size: once
v_call: TRBV4-2

cdr3_aa: CASSDRTDASYEQYF
cdr3_nt: TGTGCCAGCAGCGACCGGACGGATGCCTCCTACGAGCAGTACTTC
d_call: .
j_call: TRBJ2-7
clone_size: .
v_call: TRBV7-8

cdr3_aa: CASSDGEVPETQYF
cdr3_nt: TGTGCCAGCAGTGACGGGGAGGTCCCAGAGACCCAGTACTTC
d_call: .
j_call: TRBJ2-5
clone_size: .
v_call: TRBV6-4

cdr3_aa: CASSVTGGSNEQFF
cdr3_nt: TGTGCCAGCAGTGTGACGGGGGGGAGCAATGAGCAGTTCTTC
d_call: TRBD2
j_call: TRBJ2-1
clone_size: .
v_call: TRBV25-1

cdr3_aa: CASSLNGPRTSYEQYF
cdr3_nt: TGTGCCAGCAGCCTGAATGGGCCGAGGACATCCTACGAGCAGTACTTC
d_call: .
j_call: TRBJ2-7
clone_size: .
v_call: TRBV7-2

cdr3_aa: CASMSTFGGINPVGALTF
cdr3_nt: TGTGCCAGCATGTCAACCTTCGGGGGGATAAACCCAGTTGGGGCCCTCACCTTC
d_call: .
j_call: TRBJ1-2
clone_size: .
v_call: TRBV28

cdr3_aa: CASSGGLSRGETQYF
cdr3_nt: TGTGCCAGCAGCGGGGGACTATCTCGCGGAGAGACCCAGTACTTC
d_call: TRBD2
j_call: TRBJ2-5
clone_size: .
v_call: TRBV5-4

cdr3_aa: CASSELDRKAFF
cdr3_nt: TGTGCCAGCAGTGAATTGGACCGAAAGGCTTTCTTT
d_call: .
j_call: TRBJ1-1
clone_size: .
v_call: TRBV6-1

cdr3_aa: CASSFTGGSSYEQYF
cdr3_nt: TGTGCCAGCAGCTTTACAGGGGGTAGCTCCTACGAGCAGTACTTC
d_call: TRBD1
j_call: TRBJ2-7
clone_size: .
v_call: TRBV5-5

cdr3_aa: CASSVKKAGNYNEQFF
cdr3_nt: TGTGCCAGCAGCGTGAAAAAAGCGGGCAACTACAATGAGCAGTTCTTC
d_call: .
j_call: TRBJ2-1
clone_size: few
v_call: TRBV5-4

cdr3_aa: CASSLEGVQGETQYF
cdr3_nt: TGTGCCAGCAGCTTGGAGGGAGTGCAGGGGGAGACCCAGTACTTC
d_call: .
j_call: TRBJ2-5
clone_size: .
v_call: TRBV5-4

cdr3_aa: CASSPRQESTDTQYF
cdr3_nt: TGTGCCAGCTCACCTCGACAGGAAAGCACAGATACGCAGTATTTT
d_call: .
j_call: TRBJ2-3
clone_size: once
v_call: TRBV18

cdr3_aa: CASSIKSRTSGSSYNEQFF
cdr3_nt: TGTGCCAGTAGTATAAAGTCAAGGACTAGCGGGAGCTCCTACAATGAGCAGTTCTTC
d_call: TRBD2
j_call: TRBJ2-1
clone_size: .
v_call: TRBV19

cdr3_aa: CALQGWTEAFF
cdr3_nt: TGTGCCTTACAGGGCTGGACTGAAGCTTTCTTT
d_call: .
j_call: TRBJ1-1
clone_size: .
v_call: TRBV30

cdr3_aa: CASCTGVNQPQHF
cdr3_nt: TGTGCCAGCTGCACAGGGGTCAATCAGCCCCAGCATTTT
d_call: TRBD1
j_call: TRBJ1-5
clone_size: .
v_call: TRBV11-2

cdr3_aa: CASSEQGGKNTEAFF
cdr3_nt: TGTGCCAGCAGCGAACAGGGAGGAAAGAACACTGAAGCTTTCTTT
d_call: .
j_call: TRBJ1-1
clone_size: .
v_call: TRBV7-9

cdr3_aa: CASTRDRLNTEAFF
cdr3_nt: TGTGCCAGCACCAGAGACAGGTTGAACACTGAAGCTTTCTTT
d_call: .
j_call: TRBJ1-1
clone_size: .
v_call: TRBV6-6

cdr3_aa: CAWSRGNYGYTF
cdr3_nt: TGTGCCTGGAGTCGTGGGAACTATGGCTACACCTTC
d_call: .
j_call: TRBJ1-2
clone_size: few
v_call: TRBV30

cdr3_aa: CASSQALDTGELFF
cdr3_nt: TGTGCCAGCAGCCAAGCTCTAGACACCGGGGAGCTGTTTTTT
d_call: .
j_call: TRBJ2-2
clone_size: .
v_call: TRBV4-2

cdr3_aa: CASSEAGGRGNTIYF
cdr3_nt: TGTGCCAGCAGTGAAGCTGGGGGTCGGGGAAACACCATATATTTT
d_call: .
j_call: TRBJ1-3
clone_size: .
v_call: TRBV6-1

cdr3_aa: CASSFDLGQTQETQYF
cdr3_nt: TGTGCCAGCAGCTTTGATTTAGGACAGACCCAAGAGACCCAGTACTTC
d_call: .
j_call: TRBJ2-5
clone_size: once
v_call: TRBV5-6

cdr3_aa: CASNPHRDTTSLGTEAFF
cdr3_nt: TGTGCCAGCAACCCTCACCGGGACACCACAAGCCTGGGGACTGAAGCTTTCTTT
d_call: .
j_call: TRBJ1-1
clone_size: .
v_call: TRBV27

cdr3_aa: CASSVETSGKLEQFF
cdr3_nt: TGTGCCAGCAGCGTAGAAACTAGCGGGAAGCTTGAGCAGTTCTTC
d_call: TRBD2
j_call: TRBJ2-1
clone_size: few
v_call: TRBV9

cdr3_aa: CASSGGPRTDTQYF
cdr3_nt: TGTGCCAGCAGCGGGGGACCCCGGACAGATACGCAGTATTTT
d_call: .
j_call: TRBJ2-3
clone_size: .
v_call: TRBV9

cdr3_aa: CASNSDTHEQYF
cdr3_nt: TGTGCCAGCAATTCGGACACCCACGAGCAGTACTTC
d_call: .
j_call: TRBJ2-7
clone_size: .
v_call: TRBV6-1

cdr3_aa: CASSFQGPSSSYNSPLHF
cdr3_nt: TGCGCCAGCAGCTTCCAGGGCCCCTCGAGCTCCTATAATTCACCCCTCCACTTT
d_call: .
j_call: TRBJ1-6
clone_size: .
v_call: TRBV5-1

cdr3_aa: CASSVTEDSPLHF
cdr3_nt: TGTGCCAGCAGCGTCACGGAGGATTCACCCCTCCACTTT
d_call: .
j_call: TRBJ1-6
clone_size: few
v_call: TRBV9

cdr3_aa: CASSLDKVYGYTF
cdr3_nt: TGTGCCAGCAGCTTAGACAAGGTCTATGGCTACACCTTC
d_call: .
j_call: TRBJ1-2
clone_size: few
v_call: TRBV7-2

cdr3_aa: CASSRQGGNTIYF
cdr3_nt: TGTGCCAGTAGTAGACAGGGGGGAAACACCATATATTTT
d_call: TRBD1
j_call: TRBJ1-3
clone_size: few
v_call: TRBV19

cdr3_aa: CASSLDGGVTDTQYF
cdr3_nt: TGCGCCAGCAGCCTAGACGGTGGGGTAACAGATACGCAGTATTTT
d_call: .
j_call: TRBJ2-3
clone_size: .
v_call: TRBV5-1

cdr3_aa: CASSPGGRNEQFF
cdr3_nt: TGTGCCAGCAGCCCAGGGGGCAGAAATGAGCAGTTCTTC
d_call: TRBD1
j_call: TRBJ2-1
clone_size: .
v_call: TRBV11-2

cdr3_aa: CASSLLGGQDTQYF
cdr3_nt: TGTGCCAGCAGCCTCTTAGGGGGTCAGGATACGCAGTATTTT
d_call: .
j_call: TRBJ2-3
clone_size: .
v_call: TRBV7-2

cdr3_aa: CASSRGLAGDEQYF
cdr3_nt: TGTGCCAGCTCAAGAGGACTAGCGGGAGACGAGCAGTACTTC
d_call: TRBD2
j_call: TRBJ2-7
clone_size: .
v_call: TRBV18

cdr3_aa: CASCGGPLGETQYF
cdr3_nt: TGTGCCTCTTGTGGGGGGCCCCTTGGAGAGACCCAGTACTTC
d_call: .
j_call: TRBJ2-5
clone_size: .
v_call: TRBV28

cdr3_aa: CASSFEYDEQYF
cdr3_nt: TGTGCCAGCAGCTTCGAATATGACGAGCAGTACTTC
d_call: .
j_call: TRBJ2-7
clone_size: .
v_call: TRBV7-9

cdr3_aa: CASSPRPPTEMNTEAFF
cdr3_nt: TGTGCCAGCTCACCGCGACCGCCTACAGAGATGAACACTGAAGCTTTCTTT
d_call: .
j_call: TRBJ1-1
clone_size: .
v_call: TRBV18

cdr3_aa: CASSAFRTERALNTEAFF
cdr3_nt: TGTGCCAGCAGCGCGTTCCGGACTGAGAGGGCCCTGAACACTGAAGCTTTCTTT
d_call: .
j_call: TRBJ1-1
clone_size: .
v_call: TRBV11-2

cdr3_aa: CSVEKGAGQPQHF
cdr3_nt: TGCAGCGTAGAAAAGGGGGCCGGTCAGCCCCAGCATTTT
d_call: TRBD1
j_call: TRBJ1-5
clone_size: .
v_call: TRBV29-1

cdr3_aa: CASSLNPGTGGYTEAFF
cdr3_nt: TGCGCCAGCAGCTTGAACCCCGGGACAGGGGGTTACACTGAAGCTTTCTTT
d_call: TRBD1
j_call: TRBJ1-1
clone_size: few
v_call: TRBV5-1

cdr3_aa: CASSGAGQANTGELFF
cdr3_nt: TGTGCCAGCAGCGGAGCGGGGCAGGCGAACACCGGGGAGCTGTTTTTT
d_call: TRBD2
j_call: TRBJ2-2
clone_size: .
v_call: TRBV7-9

cdr3_aa: CASSYGVGDGYTF
cdr3_nt: TGTGCCAGCAGTTACGGGGTGGGCGATGGCTACACCTTC
d_call: .
j_call: TRBJ1-2
clone_size: .
v_call: TRBV6-5

cdr3_aa: CAWFRERHTGELFF
cdr3_nt: TGTGCCTGGTTCAGGGAAAGACACACCGGGGAGCTGTTTTTT
d_call: .
j_call: TRBJ2-2
clone_size: few
v_call: TRBV30

cdr3_aa: CASTLRGGIVVDTQYF
cdr3_nt: TGTGCCAGCACCCTAAGGGGGGGGATCGTCGTGGATACGCAGTATTTT
d_call: .
j_call: TRBJ2-3
clone_size: .
v_call: TRBV27

cdr3_aa: CSVRRGLQETQYF
cdr3_nt: TGCAGCGTCCGAAGGGGGCTCCAAGAGACCCAGTACTTC
d_call: TRBD1
j_call: TRBJ2-5
clone_size: .
v_call: TRBV29-1

cdr3_aa: CAISPGTANEKLFF
cdr3_nt: TGTGCCATCAGCCCCGGGACAGCTAATGAAAAACTGTTTTTT
d_call: TRBD1
j_call: TRBJ1-4
clone_size: .
v_call: TRBV10-3